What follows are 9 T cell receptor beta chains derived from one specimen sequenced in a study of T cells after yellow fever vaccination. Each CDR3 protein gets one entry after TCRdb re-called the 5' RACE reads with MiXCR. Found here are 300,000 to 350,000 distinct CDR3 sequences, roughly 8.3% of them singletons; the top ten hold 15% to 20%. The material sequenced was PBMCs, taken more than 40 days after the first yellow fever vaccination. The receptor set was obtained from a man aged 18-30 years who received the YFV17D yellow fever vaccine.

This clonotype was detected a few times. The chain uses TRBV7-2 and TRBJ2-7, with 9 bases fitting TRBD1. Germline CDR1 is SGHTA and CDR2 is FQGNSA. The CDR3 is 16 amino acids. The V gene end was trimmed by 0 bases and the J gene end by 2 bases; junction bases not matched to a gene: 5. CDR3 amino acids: CASSLAQRQGAYEQYF. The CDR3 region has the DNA TGTGCCAGCAGCTTAGCGCAGAGACAGGGGGCCTACGAGCAGTACTTC. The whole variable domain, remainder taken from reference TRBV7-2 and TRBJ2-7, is GAGVSQSPSNKVTEKGKDVELRCDPISGHTALYWYRQSLGQGLEFLIYFQGNSAPDKSGLPSDRFSAERTGGSVSTLTIQRTQQEDSAVYLCASSLAQRQGAYEQYFGPGTRLTVT.

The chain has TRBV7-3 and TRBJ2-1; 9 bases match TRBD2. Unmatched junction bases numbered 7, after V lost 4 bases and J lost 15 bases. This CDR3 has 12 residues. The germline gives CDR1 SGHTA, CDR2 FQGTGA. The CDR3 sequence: CASSSPSGVPFF. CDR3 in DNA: TGTGCCAGCAGCTCTCCTAGCGGGGTCCCGTTCTTC.

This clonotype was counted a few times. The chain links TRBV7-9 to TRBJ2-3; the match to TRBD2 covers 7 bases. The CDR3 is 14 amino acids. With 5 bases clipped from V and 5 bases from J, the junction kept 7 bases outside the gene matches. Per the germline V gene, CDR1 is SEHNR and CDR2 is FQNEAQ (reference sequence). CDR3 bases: TGTGCCAGCAGCCCCGGACTAGAGGGAGATACGCAGTATTTT. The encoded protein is CASSPGLEGDTQYF.

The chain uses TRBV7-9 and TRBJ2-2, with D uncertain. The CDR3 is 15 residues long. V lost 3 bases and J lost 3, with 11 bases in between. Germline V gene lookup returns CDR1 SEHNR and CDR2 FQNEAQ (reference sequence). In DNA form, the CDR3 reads TGTGCCAGCAGCTTGAGGCTCTTCGACACCGGGGAGCTGTTTTTT. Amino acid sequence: CASSLRLFDTGELFF.

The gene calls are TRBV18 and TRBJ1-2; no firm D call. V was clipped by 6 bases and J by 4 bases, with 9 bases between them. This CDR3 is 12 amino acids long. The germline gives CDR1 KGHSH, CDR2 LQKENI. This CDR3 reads CASSPWTYGYTF. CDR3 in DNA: TGTGCCAGCTCCCCTTGGACCTATGGCTACACCTTC.

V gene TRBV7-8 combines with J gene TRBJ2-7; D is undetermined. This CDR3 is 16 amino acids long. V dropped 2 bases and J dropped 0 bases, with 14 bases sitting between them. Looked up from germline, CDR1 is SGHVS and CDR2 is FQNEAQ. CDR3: CASSLRGALSSYEQYF. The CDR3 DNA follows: TGTGCCAGCAGCTTACGTGGAGCCTTATCCTCCTACGAGCAGTACTTC.

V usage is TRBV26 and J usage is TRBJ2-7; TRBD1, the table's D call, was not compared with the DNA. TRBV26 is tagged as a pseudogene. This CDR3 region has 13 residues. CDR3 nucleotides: TGTGCCAGCAGTTCTTGGACACTCTGCGAGCAGTACTTC. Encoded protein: CASSSWTLCEQYF.

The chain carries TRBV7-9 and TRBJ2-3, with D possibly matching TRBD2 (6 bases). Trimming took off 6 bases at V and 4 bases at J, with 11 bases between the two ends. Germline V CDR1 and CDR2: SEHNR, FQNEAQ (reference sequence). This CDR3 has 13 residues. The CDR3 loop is CASRRDSADTQYF. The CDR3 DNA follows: TGTGCCAGCAGGCGGGACTCCGCAGATACGCAGTATTTT. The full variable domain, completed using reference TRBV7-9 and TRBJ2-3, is DTGVSQNPRHKITKRGQNVTFRCDPISEHNRLYWYRQTLGQGPEFLTYFQNEAQLEKSRLLSDRFSAERPKGSFSTLEIQRTEQGDSAMYLCASRRDSADTQYFGPGTRLTVL.

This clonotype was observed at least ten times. The CDR3 region is CSANGQGGQPQHF. The CDR3 DNA is TGCAGTGCAAACGGACAGGGAGGTCAGCCCCAGCATTTT. This chain joins TRBV20-1 and TRBJ1-5; TRBD1 agrees at 8 bases. Germline lookup yields CDR1 DFQATT and CDR2 SNEGSKA (reference sequence). The CDR3 consists of 13 residues. V was pared by 6 bases and J by 6 bases, with 7 bases of the junction left unmatched.